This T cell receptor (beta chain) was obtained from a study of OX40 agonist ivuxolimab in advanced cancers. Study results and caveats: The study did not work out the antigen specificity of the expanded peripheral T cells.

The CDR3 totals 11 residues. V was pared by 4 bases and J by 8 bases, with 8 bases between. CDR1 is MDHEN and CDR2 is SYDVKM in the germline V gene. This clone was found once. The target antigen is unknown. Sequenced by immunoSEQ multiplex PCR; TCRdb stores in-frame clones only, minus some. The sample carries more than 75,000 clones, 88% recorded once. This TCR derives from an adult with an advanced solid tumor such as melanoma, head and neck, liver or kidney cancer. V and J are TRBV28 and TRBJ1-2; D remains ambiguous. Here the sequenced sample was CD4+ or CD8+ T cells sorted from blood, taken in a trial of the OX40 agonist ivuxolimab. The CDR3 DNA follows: TGTGCCAGCAGTTGGTCGGGGGGCTACACCTTC. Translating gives CASSWSGGYTF.